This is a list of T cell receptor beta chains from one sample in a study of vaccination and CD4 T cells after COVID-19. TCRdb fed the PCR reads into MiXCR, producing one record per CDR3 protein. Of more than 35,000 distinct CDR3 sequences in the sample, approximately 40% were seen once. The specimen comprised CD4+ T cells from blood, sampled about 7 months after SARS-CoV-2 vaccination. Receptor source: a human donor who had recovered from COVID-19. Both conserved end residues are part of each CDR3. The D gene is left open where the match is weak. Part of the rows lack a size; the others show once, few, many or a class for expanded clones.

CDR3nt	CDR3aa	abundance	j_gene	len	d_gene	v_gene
TGTGCCACGAGGGACAGCCCCTACGAGCAGTACTTC	CATRDSPYEQYF	.	TRBJ2-7	12	TRBD1	TRBV6-1
TGTGCCAGCAGGTCCCAGGGTGTGGGGGCCAACGTCCTGACTTTC	CASRSQGVGANVLTF	few	TRBJ2-6	15	.	TRBV6-1
TGCAGTGCAGGACAGGGGAATGTAGAGACCCAGTACTTC	CSAGQGNVETQYF	few	TRBJ2-5	13	TRBD1	TRBV20-1
TGTGCCAGCAAGTCGTTGGAGGTAGGCGAGCAGTACTTC	CASKSLEVGEQYF	many	TRBJ2-7	13	.	TRBV6-2/TRBV6-3
TGTGCCACCAGCAGAAATAACACCCAAGAGACCCAGTACTTC	CATSRNNTQETQYF	.	TRBJ2-5	14	.	TRBV15
TGTGCCAGCAGCTTGGACCCGGGGACGTCGTATGGCTACACCTTC	CASSLDPGTSYGYTF	.	TRBJ1-2	15	.	TRBV4-1
TGCAGTGCTCCCGCAACACTAGCGGGAGGGAATATTTACGAGCAGTACTTC	CSAPATLAGGNIYEQYF	.	TRBJ2-7	17	TRBD2	TRBV20-1
TGTGCCATCAGTGGGTCCCAGATGAACACTGAAGCTTTCTTT	CAISGSQMNTEAFF	few	TRBJ1-1	14	.	TRBV10-3
TGTGCCAGCCTCCGGGACAGCCTTGTAGCCAAAAACATTCAGTACTTC	CASLRDSLVAKNIQYF	.	TRBJ2-4	16	TRBD1	TRBV28
TGTGCCAGCAGCCCGCAATCGAGCGGGAGTCGGGCGTACTTC	CASSPQSSGSRAYF	.	TRBJ2-7	14	TRBD2	TRBV7-2
TGTGCCAGCAGTGGGGACAGGGGGTCGAGTCAGCCCCAGCATTTT	CASSGDRGSSQPQHF	.	TRBJ1-5	15	TRBD1	TRBV2
TGCGCCAGCAGCTGGGGGGGCCGGGGGCGCGGGAACACTGAAGCTTTCTTT	CASSWGGRGRGNTEAFF	.	TRBJ1-1	17	.	TRBV5-1
TGCAGTTCCACCGTTATGGGACAGCCCTACGAGCAGTACTTC	CSSTVMGQPYEQYF	.	TRBJ2-7	14	TRBD1	TRBV20-1
TGTGCCAGCAGTGACTCGCCGCGGGACAGACCTAATTCACCCCTCCACTTT	CASSDSPRDRPNSPLHF	few	TRBJ1-6	17	TRBD1	TRBV6-4
TGCGCCAGCAGCCAACGGAGCGGGGGACACCAAGAGACCCAGTACTTC	CASSQRSGGHQETQYF	.	TRBJ2-5	16	TRBD2	TRBV4-1
TGCAGTGCTAGAACGGACAGGGGCTTCCTCGACACTGAAGCTTTCTTT	CSARTDRGFLDTEAFF	large	TRBJ1-1	16	TRBD1	TRBV20-1
TGTGCCAGCAGTTTACGAGAACTAGCAGGGCCAGATACGCAGTATTTT	CASSLRELAGPDTQYF	few	TRBJ2-3	16	.	TRBV28
TGTGCCAGCAGTCTACTCCCGGGACAAGTGAATTCACCCCTCCACTTT	CASSLLPGQVNSPLHF	.	TRBJ1-6	16	.	TRBV28
TGTGCCAGCAGTGAGACAGGGGGCTATGGCTACACCTTC	CASSETGGYGYTF	few	TRBJ1-2	13	TRBD1	TRBV27
TGTGCCAGCAGCCCTTTGACTAGCGGGAGGAGCGAGCAGTACTTC	CASSPLTSGRSEQYF	few	TRBJ2-7	15	TRBD2	TRBV6-1
TGTGCCATCAGTGAGTCGGGCCTAGCGGCGGGGGAGCTGTTTTTT	CAISESGLAAGELFF	few	TRBJ2-2	15	TRBD2	TRBV10-3
TGTGCCAGCAGCCCACTAGCGGGAGTGAGCACAGATACGCAGTATTTT	CASSPLAGVSTDTQYF	.	TRBJ2-3	16	TRBD2	TRBV7-3
TGTGCCAGTAGTTCTTGGGGCAGTCCTCGCACAGATACGCAGTATTTT	CASSSWGSPRTDTQYF	few	TRBJ2-3	16	.	TRBV19
TGTGCCAGCAGCTTAGTTCTAGCGGGTTCCAATGAGCAGTTCTTC	CASSLVLAGSNEQFF	.	TRBJ2-1	15	TRBD2	TRBV7-9
TGTGCCAGCAGCTCTCAGCGGGAGACCCAGTACTTC	CASSSQRETQYF	few	TRBJ2-5	12	.	TRBV7-2
TGTGCCATCAGTTACGGGTCTCAATCGTACTTC	CAISYGSQSYF	once	TRBJ2-5	11	.	TRBV10-3
TGTGCCAGCAGCGCCCGTACCGAGGAGACCCAGTACTTC	CASSARTEETQYF	few	TRBJ2-5	13	.	TRBV7-2
TGTGCCAGCAGCCCCCTTGGGGCGGGTCCCTACGAGCAGTACTTC	CASSPLGAGPYEQYF	.	TRBJ2-7	15	.	TRBV7-2
TGCGCCAGCAGCAGGACGAGTGGCCAAGAGACCCAGTACTTC	CASSRTSGQETQYF	.	TRBJ2-5	14	.	TRBV5-1
TGTGCCAGCAGTATAGGACAGGCCGTCCCTTTCGGCTACACCTTC	CASSIGQAVPFGYTF	.	TRBJ1-2	15	TRBD1	TRBV6-2/TRBV6-3
TGCAGTGCTTTCCTGGGGGGTCGGGGGGGTCTCACAGATACGCAGTATTTT	CSAFLGGRGGLTDTQYF	.	TRBJ2-3	17	TRBD2	TRBV20-1
TGTGCCAGTAGTATAGGGGCGAACTCTGGAAACACCATATATTTT	CASSIGANSGNTIYF	.	TRBJ1-3	15	.	TRBV19
TGTGCCAGCAGCCCGGGAACAGACACAACTAACTACGAGCAGTACTTC	CASSPGTDTTNYEQYF	few	TRBJ2-7	16	.	TRBV7-9
TGTGCCAGCAGTTTATCCTACCCCTACGAGCAGTACTTC	CASSLSYPYEQYF	few	TRBJ2-7	13	.	TRBV27
TGTGCCATCAGTGGATCCCCCAACAGGGGGAGCTCCTACGAGCAGTACTTC	CAISGSPNRGSSYEQYF	.	TRBJ2-7	17	TRBD1	TRBV10-3
TGTGCCAGTAGTCTGAGCTTCCGGGACGTAGGGGATAGCAATCAGCCCCAGCATTTT	CASSLSFRDVGDSNQPQHF	.	TRBJ1-5	19	.	TRBV19
TGTGCCAGTGTGGGTCGAGGGGAAGAGACCCAGTACTTC	CASVGRGEETQYF	.	TRBJ2-5	13	.	TRBV19
TGTGCCAGCAGTCCGAACTCCGGACGGTCTAACTATGGCTACACCTTC	CASSPNSGRSNYGYTF	few	TRBJ1-2	16	.	TRBV6-1
TGTGCCATCAGTGAACAGGGAAATTCACCCCTCCACTTT	CAISEQGNSPLHF	few	TRBJ1-6	13	.	TRBV10-3
TGTGCCAGCAGCTTATCCGATGAGCAGTTCTTC	CASSLSDEQFF	few	TRBJ2-1	11	.	TRBV7-9
TGTGCCAGTAGTAAACCCTCGGGACAGAACTATGGCTACACCTTC	CASSKPSGQNYGYTF	few	TRBJ1-2	15	TRBD1	TRBV19
TGCAGTGCTAGAATTGGTTTGGGCAGGGGTGGCTCACCCCTCCACTTT	CSARIGLGRGGSPLHF	few	TRBJ1-6	16	.	TRBV20-1
TGTGCCAGTACGCCCTCAGGGGCTGGGGAAGAGACCCAGTACTTC	CASTPSGAGEETQYF	few	TRBJ2-5	15	.	TRBV19
TGTGCCAGCAGTAGGGACAGGGGGCTTTGGCAGCCCCAGCATTTT	CASSRDRGLWQPQHF	few	TRBJ1-5	15	TRBD1	TRBV12-3/TRBV12-4
TGTGCCAGCAGTTACTCGGGGGTCGGAGGAAAGGTAGGAGATACGCAGTATTTT	CASSYSGVGGKVGDTQYF	once	TRBJ2-3	18	.	TRBV6-2/TRBV6-3